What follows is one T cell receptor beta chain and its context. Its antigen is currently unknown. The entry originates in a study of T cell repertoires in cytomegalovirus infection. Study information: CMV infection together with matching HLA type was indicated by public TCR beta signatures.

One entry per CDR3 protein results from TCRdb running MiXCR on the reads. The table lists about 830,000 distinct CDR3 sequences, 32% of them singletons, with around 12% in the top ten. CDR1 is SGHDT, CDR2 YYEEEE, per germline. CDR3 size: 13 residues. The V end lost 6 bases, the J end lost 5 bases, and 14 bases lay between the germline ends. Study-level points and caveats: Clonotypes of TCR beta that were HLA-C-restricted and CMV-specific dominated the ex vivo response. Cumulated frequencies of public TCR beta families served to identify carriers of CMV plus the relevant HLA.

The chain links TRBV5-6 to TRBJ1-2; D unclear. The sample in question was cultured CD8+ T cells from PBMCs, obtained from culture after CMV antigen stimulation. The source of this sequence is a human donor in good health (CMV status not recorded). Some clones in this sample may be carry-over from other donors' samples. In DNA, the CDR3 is TGTGCCAGCAAGACGGACGGAGGATATGGCTACACCTTC. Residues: CASKTDGGYGYTF.